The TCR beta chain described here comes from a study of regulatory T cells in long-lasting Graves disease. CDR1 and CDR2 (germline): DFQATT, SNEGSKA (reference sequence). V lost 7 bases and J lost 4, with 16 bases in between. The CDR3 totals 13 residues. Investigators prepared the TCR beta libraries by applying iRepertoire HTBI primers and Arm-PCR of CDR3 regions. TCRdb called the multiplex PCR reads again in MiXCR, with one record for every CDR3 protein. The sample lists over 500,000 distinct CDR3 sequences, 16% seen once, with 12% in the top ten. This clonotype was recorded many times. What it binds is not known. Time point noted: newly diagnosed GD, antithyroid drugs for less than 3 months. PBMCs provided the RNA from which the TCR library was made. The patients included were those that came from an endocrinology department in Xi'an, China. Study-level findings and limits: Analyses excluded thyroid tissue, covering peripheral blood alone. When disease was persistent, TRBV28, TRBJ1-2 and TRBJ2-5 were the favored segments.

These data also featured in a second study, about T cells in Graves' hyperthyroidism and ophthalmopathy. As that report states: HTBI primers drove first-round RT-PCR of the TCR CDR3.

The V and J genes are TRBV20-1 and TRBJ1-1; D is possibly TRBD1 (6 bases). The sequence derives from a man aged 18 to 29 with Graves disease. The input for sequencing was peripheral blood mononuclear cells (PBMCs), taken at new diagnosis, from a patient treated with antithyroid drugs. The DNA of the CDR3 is TGCAGTGTCCTCAGGGGCGTAATCACTGAAGCTTTCTTT. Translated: CSVLRGVITEAFF.